This entry is about one TCR beta chain. Together with a sample-barcoded 5' primer, a J-beta primer mix was included in a second PCR lasting about 7 to 11 cycles. From the 5' RACE reads, TCRdb called clonotypes with MiXCR, one entry per CDR3 protein. The table lists roughly 1.4 million distinct CDR3 sequences, roughly 60% of them singletons. These data originate in a study of blood T cells in healthy people across ages. Sample donors were healthy Caucasian individuals that came from Russia, aged roughly 6 to 100. Isolated per sample were at least 6 million PBMCs. Total RNA extracted from each sample amounted to at least 6 micrograms. The receptor comes from a man between 18 and 35 years old in good health. Sequenced input: blood.

CDR3 loop: CASSYGTGGSEQYF. In DNA, the CDR3 is TGTGCCAGCAGTTACGGTACAGGGGGCAGCGAGCAGTACTTC. The chain carries TRBV6-2 or TRBV6-3 and TRBJ2-4; 9 bases fit TRBD1. The closer fit of TRBJ2-7 to the DNA end suggests the J call may be wrong. The CDR3 spans 14 residues. Per germline, CDR1 MNHEY and CDR2 SVGEGT.